Listed here are 21 T cell receptor beta chains from one sample, sequenced in a study of T cells in localized non-small cell lung cancer. The table came from immunoSEQ multiplex PCR; TCRdb's copy has only in-frame clones and leaves some out. The sample lists approximately 52,000 clones; around three quarters were seen once. Specimen: peripheral blood, collected before any cancer treatment. These receptors were taken from a man aged 35 to 70 with stage I squamous cell lung carcinoma.

Here the CDR3 DNA reads TGTGCCAGCACTTTAGCAGGGAACACTGAAGCTTTCTTT. Translation gives CASTLAGNTEAFF. The J gene is TRBJ1-1, the V gene TRBV6-5; the D is unclear. The CDR3 sequence is 13 residues long. Germline assignment: CDR1 MNHEY and CDR2 SVGAGI. V dropped 7 bases and J dropped 1 base, with 10 bases sitting between them.

The chain is built from TRBV5-5 and TRBJ2-1, with TRBD1 matching over 8 bases. The CDR3 contains 15 residues. J was trimmed by 6 bases and V by 6 bases; bases with no gene match: 11. The germline gives CDR1 SGHKS, CDR2 YYEKEE (reference sequence). CDR3 sequence: CASTLAPQGANEQFF. The CDR3 DNA follows: TGTGCCAGCACCCTCGCGCCGCAGGGGGCCAATGAGCAGTTCTTC.

The CDR3 loop is CASSVSGGPADTQYF. CDR3 nucleotides: TGTGCCAGCAGCGTTAGCGGGGGCCCAGCAGATACGCAGTATTTT. The chain combines TRBV9 with TRBJ2-3; 9 nucleotides agree with TRBD2. The CDR3 spans 15 residues. Unmatched junction bases numbered 5, after V lost 2 bases and J lost 4 bases. Germline V lookup: CDR1 SGDLS, CDR2 YYNGEE.

The gene calls are TRBV28 and TRBJ1-3; 7 bases agree with TRBD1. This CDR3 comprises 17 residues. Germline V CDR1 and CDR2: MDHEN, SYDVKM. V was pared by 7 bases and J by 2 bases, with 14 bases of the junction left unmatched. The CDR3 DNA sequence: TGTGCCAGCACCAAGGCCTCACAGGGGTCCACTGGAAACACCATATATTTT. The encoded protein is CASTKASQGSTGNTIYF.

The gene calls are TRBV7-8 and TRBJ1-5; no clear D. V was trimmed by 0 bases and J by 11 bases, leaving 11 bases between them. Germline V gene sequence: CDR1 SGHVS, CDR2 FQNEAQ. The CDR3 has 13 amino acids. The CDR3 DNA sequence: TGTGCCAGCAGCTTAGCTGGTGCAGGCTCCCAGCATTTT. Translating it yields CASSLAGAGSQHF.

The chain is built from TRBV4-2 and TRBJ2-5; 9 bases map to TRBD1. The CDR3 length is 16 residues. After removal of 1 base from V and 0 bases from J, the junction contained 3 bases not matched to a gene. Per germline, CDR1 LGHNA and CDR2 YNFKEQ. CDR3 bases: TGTGCCAGCAGCCAAGTCGGGACAGGGTACCAAGAGACCCAGTACTTC. Protein product: CASSQVGTGYQETQYF.

This clone was detected many times. This chain joins TRBV19 and TRBJ1-1, with 7 bases aligning to TRBD1. Germline loops: CDR1 LNHDA, CDR2 SQIVND (reference sequence). After removal of 7 bases from V and 3 bases from J, the junction contained 5 bases not matched to a gene. CDR3 length: 13 residues. The DNA for the CDR3 is TGTGCCAGTAAAACAGGGGCGCACACTGAAGCTTTCTTT. It encodes CASKTGAHTEAFF.

This clone is a singleton in its sample. V gene TRBV6-5 combines with J gene TRBJ2-1; possibly TRBD1 for D (7 bases). The V and J ends lost 3 bases and 6 bases respectively, with 12 bases between them. There are 14 residues in the CDR3. Germline V gives CDR1 MNHEY, CDR2 SVGAGI. For the CDR3, the DNA is TGTGCCAGCAGTTATACAGGGGACTCCAATGAGCAGTTCTTC. It codes for CASSYTGDSNEQFF.

The gene calls are TRBV6-1 and TRBJ1-2; D possibly corresponds to TRBD1 (5 bases). CDR1 is MNHNS, CDR2 SASEGT, per germline. V dropped 4 bases and J dropped 8 bases, with 20 bases sitting between them. The CDR3 length is 15 residues. The DNA of the CDR3 is TGTGCCAGCAGTGGGGGAGGGAGGGGCCCCCACGGCTACACCTTC. This encodes CASSGGGRGPHGYTF.

This chain links TRBV11-3 with TRBJ1-2, with D perhaps matching TRBD1 (5 bases). CDR1 and CDR2 from the germline V gene are SGHNT and YENEEA. The CDR3 runs 14 residues. V was clipped by 0 bases and J by 6 bases, with 11 bases between them. The CDR3 nucleotides read TGTGCCAGCAGCTTAGAGGCGGGGGTGAATGGCTACACCTTC. It translates to CASSLEAGVNGYTF.

The gene calls are TRBV29-1 and TRBJ1-2; the D is unclear. The CDR3 is made up of 11 amino acids. Germline lookup yields CDR1 SQVTM and CDR2 ANQGSEA. The ends were cut back, 7 bases at V and 2 bases at J, with 8 bases in the middle. DNA of the CDR3: TGCAGCGGGGTCGAGAACTATGGCTACACCTTC. Translation gives CSGVENYGYTF.

The CDR3 spells CASMGGDSNQPQHF. DNA for the CDR3: TGTGCCTCTATGGGGGGTGATAGCAATCAGCCCCAGCATTTT. The V call is TRBV21-1, the J call TRBJ1-5. TRBV21-1 is a pseudogene segment. The CDR3 has 14 amino acids.

CDR3 DNA sequence: TGTGCCATCAGTGAAACGGGACAGACTAATGGCTACACCTTC. Translating gives CAISETGQTNGYTF. The rearrangement joins TRBV10-3 to TRBJ1-2; 7 nucleotides align to TRBD1. Trimming removed 3 bases from V and 6 bases from J; junction bases left unmatched: 7. This CDR3 comprises 14 residues. The germline CDR1 and CDR2 sequences are ENHRY and SYGVKD.

The chain employs TRBV2 and TRBJ2-7, with a possible D match to TRBD1 (8 bases). The CDR3 has 14 residues. In germline, CDR1 is SNHLY, CDR2 FYNNEI. V lost 10 bases and J lost 6, with 22 bases in between. CDR3 DNA: TGTGCCACCGAATCACAGGGGGGGTTATCCGAGCAGTACTTC. Translation gives CATESQGGLSEQYF.

The chain joins TRBV4-3 to TRBJ2-1; D is possibly TRBD1 or TRBD2 (7 bases each). Trimming pared 8 bases from V and 6 bases from J, leaving 20 bases between. CDR1 is LGHNA, CDR2 YSLEER, per germline. This CDR3 is built from 15 residues. As DNA, the CDR3 is TGCGCCAGCCAATCAGGGGGGGGTACGGGCAATGAGCAGTTCTTC. Its translation: CASQSGGGTGNEQFF.

The V and J genes are TRBV29-1 and TRBJ1-2; D remains unclear. The CDR3 spans 14 residues. Trimming stripped 4 bases from V and 3 bases from J, with 15 bases between. Germline CDR1 is SQVTM and CDR2 is ANQGSEA. This CDR3 reads CSVADGEPYYGYTF. In DNA, the CDR3 is TGCAGCGTTGCCGACGGAGAGCCCTACTATGGCTACACCTTC.

This clone was detected only a few times. V is TRBV2 and J is TRBJ2-5; 9 nucleotides match TRBD2. Germline lookup yields CDR1 SNHLY and CDR2 FYNNEI. V dropped 8 bases and J dropped 2; count of bases not matched to a gene: 9. The CDR3 consists of 15 residues. The CDR3 loop reads CASSRERGAQETQYF. CDR3 bases: TGTGCCAGCTCCCGCGAGCGGGGGGCTCAAGAGACCCAGTACTTC.

The chain combines TRBV27 with TRBJ1-1; 10 positions match TRBD1. The CDR3 is made up of 13 amino acids. CDR1 is MNHEY and CDR2 is SMNVEV in the germline V gene (reference sequence). V shed 5 bases and J 11 bases; nucleotides not matched to a gene: 8. The CDR3 here is CASSGTGVTSAFF. CDR3 in DNA: TGTGCCAGCAGTGGGACAGGGGTCACTTCGGCTTTCTTT.

The rearrangement uses TRBV2 and TRBJ2-1; 10 positions agree with TRBD1. The CDR3 is 14 amino acids. Trimming at V came to 6 bases and at J to 7 bases, leaving 6 bases not matched to a gene. The germline V gene has CDR1 SNHLY and CDR2 FYNNEI. CDR3 nucleotides: TGTGCCAGCAGCGTCCCGGGACAGGGGAATGAGCAGTTCTTC. Residues: CASSVPGQGNEQFF.

This sequence joins TRBV6-9 and TRBJ1-2; 10 bases agree with TRBD1. The CDR3 contains 14 residues. From germline, CDR1 is MNHGY and CDR2 SVAAGI. Trimming cost V 7 bases and J 3 bases; bases outside gene matches: 5. DNA of the CDR3: TGTGCCAGCAAACCGGACAGGGGGGACTATGGCTACACCTTC. It yields the protein CASKPDRGDYGYTF.

This clone has more than one count but fewer than ten. DNA of the CDR3: TGTGCCTGGAGGCACTCACAGCACACTGAAGCTTTCTTT. The encoded protein is CAWRHSQHTEAFF. The chain employs TRBV30 and TRBJ1-1; no firm D call. V lost 3 bases and J lost 3, with 11 bases in between. The CDR3 runs to 13 residues. Germline V gene sequence: CDR1 GTSNPN, CDR2 SVGIG (reference sequence).